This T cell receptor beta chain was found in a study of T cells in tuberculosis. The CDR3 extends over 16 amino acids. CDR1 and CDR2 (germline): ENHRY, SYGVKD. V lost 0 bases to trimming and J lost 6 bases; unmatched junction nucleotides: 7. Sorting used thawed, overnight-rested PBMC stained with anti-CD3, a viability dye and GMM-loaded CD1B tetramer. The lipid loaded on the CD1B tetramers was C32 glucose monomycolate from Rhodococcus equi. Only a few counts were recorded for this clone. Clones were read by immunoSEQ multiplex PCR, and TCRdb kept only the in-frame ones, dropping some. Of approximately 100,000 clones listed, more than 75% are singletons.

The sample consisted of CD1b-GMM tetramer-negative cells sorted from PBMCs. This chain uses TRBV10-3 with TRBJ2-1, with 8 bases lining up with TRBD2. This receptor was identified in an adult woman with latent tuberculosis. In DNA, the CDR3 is TGTGCCATCAGTGAGTCGACCCGGGGGGGCCGCAATGAGCAGTTCTTC. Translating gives CAISESTRGGRNEQFF.